A single T cell receptor beta chain is shown here with its context. Antigen: not known. The data originate from a study of T cell repertoires in cytomegalovirus infection. About the study: It can be stated that public TCR beta signatures indicated CMV infection as well as a matching HLA type. Study-wide results and caveats: HLA-C-restricted, CMV-specific TCR beta clonotypes were dominant ex vivo. The study identified carriers of CMV plus the relevant HLA from cumulative public TCR beta family frequency.

Between the trimmed V and J ends, which lost 3 bases and 6 bases, there was a span of 17 bases. This CDR3 contains 14 residues. The germline gives CDR1 DFQATT, CDR2 SNEGSKA (reference sequence). TCRdb processed the reads anew with MiXCR; each CDR3 protein has one entry. Found here are some 57,000 distinct CDR3 sequences, around 30% of them singletons; the top ten hold about two thirds. What was sequenced was PBMCs, sequenced either directly or after in vitro stimulation (not recorded which). This clonotype originated in a human donor in good health (CMV status not recorded). Some clones in this sample may be carry-over from other donors' samples. V and J are TRBV20-1 and TRBJ1-1; the D is unclear. The DNA for the CDR3 is TGCAGTGCTAGTAGGTGGGCCGGCCGACCTGAAGCTTTCTTT. This translates into CSASRWAGRPEAFF.